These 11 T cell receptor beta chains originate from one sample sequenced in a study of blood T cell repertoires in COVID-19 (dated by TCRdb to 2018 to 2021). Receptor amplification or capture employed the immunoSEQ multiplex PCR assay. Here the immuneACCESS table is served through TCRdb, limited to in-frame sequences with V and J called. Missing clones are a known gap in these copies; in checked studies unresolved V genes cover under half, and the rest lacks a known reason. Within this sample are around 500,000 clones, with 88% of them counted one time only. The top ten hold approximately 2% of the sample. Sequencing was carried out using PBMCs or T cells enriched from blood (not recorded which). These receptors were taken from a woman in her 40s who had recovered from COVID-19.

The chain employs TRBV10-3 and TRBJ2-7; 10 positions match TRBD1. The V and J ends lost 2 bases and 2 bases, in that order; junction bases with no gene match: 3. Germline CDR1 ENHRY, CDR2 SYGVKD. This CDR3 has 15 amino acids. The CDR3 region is CAISESGTGAYEQYF. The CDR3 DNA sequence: TGTGCCATCAGTGAGAGCGGGACAGGGGCCTACGAGCAGTACTTC.

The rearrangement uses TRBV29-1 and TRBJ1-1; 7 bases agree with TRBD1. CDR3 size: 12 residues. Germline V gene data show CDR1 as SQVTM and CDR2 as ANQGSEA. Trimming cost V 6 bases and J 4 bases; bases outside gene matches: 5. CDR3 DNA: TGCAGCGTCCAAGACAGGGCCACTGAAGCTTTCTTT. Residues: CSVQDRATEAFF.

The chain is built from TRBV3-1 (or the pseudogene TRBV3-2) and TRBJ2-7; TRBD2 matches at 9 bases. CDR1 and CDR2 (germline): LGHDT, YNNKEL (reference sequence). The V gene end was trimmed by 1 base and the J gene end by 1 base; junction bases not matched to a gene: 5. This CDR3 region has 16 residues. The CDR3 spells CASSQVGSGRSYEQYF. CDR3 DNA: TGTGCCAGCAGCCAAGTGGGAAGCGGGAGGTCCTACGAGCAGTACTTC.

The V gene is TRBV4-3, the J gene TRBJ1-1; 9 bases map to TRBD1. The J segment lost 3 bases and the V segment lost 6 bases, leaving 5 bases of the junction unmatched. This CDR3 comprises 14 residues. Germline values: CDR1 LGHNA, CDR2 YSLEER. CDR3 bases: TGCGCCAGCAGAATACAGGGGGCCTACACTGAAGCTTTCTTT. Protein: CASRIQGAYTEAFF.

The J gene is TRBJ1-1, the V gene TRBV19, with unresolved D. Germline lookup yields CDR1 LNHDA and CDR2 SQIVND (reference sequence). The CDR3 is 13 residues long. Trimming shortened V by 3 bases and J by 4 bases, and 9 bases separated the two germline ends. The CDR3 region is CASSIWEATEAFF. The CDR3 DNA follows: TGTGCCAGTAGTATCTGGGAGGCCACTGAAGCTTTCTTT.

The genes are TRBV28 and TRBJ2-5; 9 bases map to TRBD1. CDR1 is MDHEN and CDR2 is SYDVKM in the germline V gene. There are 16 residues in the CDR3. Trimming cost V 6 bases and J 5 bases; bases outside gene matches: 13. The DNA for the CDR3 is TGTGCCAGCAGCTCCACCGGGACAGGGCAATGGGAGACCCAGTACTTC. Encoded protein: CASSSTGTGQWETQYF.

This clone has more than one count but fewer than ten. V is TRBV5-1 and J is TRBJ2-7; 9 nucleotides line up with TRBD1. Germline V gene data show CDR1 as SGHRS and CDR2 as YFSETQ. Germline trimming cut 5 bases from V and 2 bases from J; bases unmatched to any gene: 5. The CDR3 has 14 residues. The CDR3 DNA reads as TGCGCCAGCAGGTCTGGGACAGGGCCCTACGAGCAGTACTTC. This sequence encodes CASRSGTGPYEQYF.

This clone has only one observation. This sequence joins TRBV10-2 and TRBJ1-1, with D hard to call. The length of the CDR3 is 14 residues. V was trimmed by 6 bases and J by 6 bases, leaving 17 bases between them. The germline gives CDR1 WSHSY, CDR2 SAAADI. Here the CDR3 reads CASSNSLILAEAFF. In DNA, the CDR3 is TGCGCCAGCAGCAACAGCTTAATCTTGGCTGAAGCTTTCTTT.

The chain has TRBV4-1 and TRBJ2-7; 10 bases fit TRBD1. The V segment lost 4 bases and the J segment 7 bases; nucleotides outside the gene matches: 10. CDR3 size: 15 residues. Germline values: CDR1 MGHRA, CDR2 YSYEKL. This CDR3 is CASSPGQGRLGEQYF. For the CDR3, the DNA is TGCGCCAGCAGCCCGGGACAGGGGAGGTTGGGAGAGCAGTACTTC.

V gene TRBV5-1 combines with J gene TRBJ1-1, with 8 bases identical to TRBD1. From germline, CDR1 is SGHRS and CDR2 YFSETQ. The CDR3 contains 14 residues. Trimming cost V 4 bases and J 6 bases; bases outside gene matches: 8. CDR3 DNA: TGCGCCAGCAGCACCGTAACAGGGGGGGCTGAAGCTTTCTTT. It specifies CASSTVTGGAEAFF.

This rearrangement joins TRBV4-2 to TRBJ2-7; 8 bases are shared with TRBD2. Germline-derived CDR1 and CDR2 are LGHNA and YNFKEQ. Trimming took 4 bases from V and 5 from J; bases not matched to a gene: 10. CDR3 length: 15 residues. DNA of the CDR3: TGTGCCAGCAGCCCGATAACCGGGACTAGTAACGAGCAGTACTTC. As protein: CASSPITGTSNEQYF.